What follows are 31 T cell receptor beta chains derived from one specimen sequenced in a study of blood T cell repertoires in COVID-19. Produced via immunoSEQ multiplex PCR; TCRdb's table is partial and in-frame only. Among 96,000 or so clones listed, around 81% were seen once. Sequenced input: peripheral blood. Receptors originate from a man older than 75 with COVID-19, enrolled during active disease.

The chain carries TRBV28 and TRBJ2-1; 7 bases are shared with TRBD1. J was trimmed by 13 bases and V by 3 bases; bases with no gene match: 12. The CDR3 is 14 amino acids. Germline values: CDR1 MDHEN, CDR2 SYDVKM. Here the CDR3 reads CASSLSPGQVTQFF. The CDR3 DNA follows: TGTGCCAGCAGTTTGTCCCCCGGACAGGTCACCCAGTTCTTC.

The chain couples TRBV9 to TRBJ2-1; D possibly corresponds to TRBD1 (5 bases). Germline V gene sequence: CDR1 SGDLS, CDR2 YYNGEE. Deletions cut 0 bases from V and 0 bases from J, with 16 bases between. This CDR3 is 18 amino acids long. The CDR3 nucleotides are TGTGCCAGCAGCGTAGGTGTCAACCAGGGCAGCTCCTACAATGAGCAGTTCTTC. Translated, it gives CASSVGVNQGSSYNEQFF.

This clone showed up just a few times. V is TRBV6-6 and J is TRBJ1-5, with D unclear. This CDR3 is 14 amino acids long. Trimming removed 2 bases at V and 4 bases at J, with 9 bases between. Germline loops: CDR1 MNHNY, CDR2 SVGAGI (reference sequence). Here the CDR3 reads CASSYSQENQPQHF. Written as DNA, the CDR3 is TGTGCCAGCAGTTACAGTCAGGAAAATCAGCCCCAGCATTTT.

CDR3 in DNA: TGTGCCAGCAGGGGCGGGACAGGGTACGAGCAGTACTTC. This codes for CASRGGTGYEQYF. J is TRBJ2-7 and V is TRBV6-5, with TRBD1 matching over 9 bases. V lost 6 bases, J lost 4 bases, and 4 bases stayed unmatched. Germline CDR1 is MNHEY and CDR2 is SVGAGI. The CDR3 is made up of 13 amino acids.

Points on this clone: The same CDR3 can be traced to other DNA sequences in this sample. The V call is TRBV5-1, the J call TRBJ2-7, with 11 bases that match TRBD2. The CDR3 loop spans 15 amino acids. Germline CDR1 reads SGHRS; CDR2 reads YFSETQ. The junction had 4 bases not matched to a gene; V was cut back by 0 bases and J by 5 bases. CDR3 in amino acids: CASSLALAGANEQYF. CDR3 nucleotide sequence: TGCGCCAGCAGCTTGGCACTAGCGGGAGCTAACGAGCAGTACTTC. Full variable domain (remainder filled in from reference TRBV5-1 and TRBJ2-7): KAGVTQTPRYLIKTRGQQVTLSCSPISGHRSVSWYQQTPGQGLQFLFEYFSETQRNKGNFPGRFSGRQFSNSRSEMNVSTLELGDSALYLCASSLALAGANEQYFGPGTRLTVT.

V gene TRBV4-3 combines with J gene TRBJ2-1; a possible D gene is TRBD2 (7 bases). Trimming shortened V by 0 bases and J by 4 bases, and 13 bases separated the two germline ends. The CDR3 runs to 16 residues. Germline-derived CDR1 and CDR2 are LGHNA and YSLEER. In DNA, the CDR3 is TGCGCCAGCAGCCAAGAGAGTGGGGGGGCATACAATGAGCAGTTCTTC. Protein product: CASSQESGGAYNEQFF.

This clone showed up just once. One junction end does not reproduce the germline sequence, and a read error may be involved. The CDR3 loop is CASSLTGEDSPFHF. The DNA of the CDR3 is TGTGCCAGCAGTTTGACAGGGGAAGATTCACCCTTCCACTTT. This chain connects TRBV27 to TRBJ1-6; 8 bases fit TRBD1. The CDR3 covers 14 residues. CDR1 is MNHEY and CDR2 is SMNVEV in the germline V gene (reference sequence).

V and J are TRBV18 and TRBJ1-5, with a tentative D call TRBD1 (6 bases). From germline, CDR1 is KGHSH and CDR2 LQKENI. Trimming took 6 bases from V and 3 from J, leaving 21 bases between them. The CDR3 length is 17 residues. The CDR3, as DNA: TGTGCCAGCTCTCTTTTACAGGGTTCCGGTCCCAATCAGCCCCAGCATTTT. Its translation: CASSLLQGSGPNQPQHF.

This clone was observed once. The V gene is TRBV6-2 or TRBV6-3, the J gene TRBJ2-7; D uncertain. V gave up 4 bases and J gave up 3 bases, with 4 bases separating them. The germline V gene has CDR1 MNHEY and CDR2 SVGEGT. The CDR3 contains 11 residues. CDR3 bases: TGTGCCAGCAGTTTCCTCTACGAGCAGTACTTC. This codes for CASSFLYEQYF.

V is TRBV11-2 and J is TRBJ2-1; TRBD1 aligns across 12 bases. Germline V CDR1 and CDR2: SGHAT, FQNNGV. The CDR3 runs to 17 residues. Trimming removed 3 bases from V and 9 bases from J; junction bases left unmatched: 12. CDR3 sequence reads: CASSLWDRGLVGGEQFF. The CDR3 DNA reads TGTGCCAGCAGCTTGTGGGACAGGGGGCTGGTAGGCGGTGAGCAGTTCTTC.

J is TRBJ2-7 and V is TRBV7-8; the D gene is possibly TRBD1 (5 bases). Per germline, CDR1 SGHVS and CDR2 FQNEAQ. The germline V and J ends were trimmed by 1 base and 2 bases, with 12 bases remaining between them. This CDR3 region has 15 residues. Here the CDR3 DNA reads TGTGCCAGCAGCTTAGTCCCAGGGAACCCCTACGAGCAGTACTTC. Protein: CASSLVPGNPYEQYF.

This chain links TRBV19 with TRBJ1-5; 7 nucleotides line up with TRBD1. Trimming cost V 6 bases and J 1 base; bases outside gene matches: 0. The CDR3 has 13 amino acids. CDR1 is LNHDA, CDR2 SQIVND, per germline (reference sequence). CDR3 in DNA: TGTGCCAGTAGGGACAGGAGCAATCAGCCCCAGCATTTT. Protein product: CASRDRSNQPQHF.

The CDR3 sequence is CASKGDRGFNQPQHF. The CDR3 DNA sequence: TGTGCCAGTAAAGGGGACAGGGGATTCAATCAGCCCCAGCATTTT. This chain uses TRBV19 with TRBJ1-5; 10 bases are a match to TRBD1. In germline, CDR1 is LNHDA, CDR2 SQIVND (reference sequence). The CDR3 is 15 amino acids. V lost 7 bases and J lost 3; bases outside the gene matches: 6.

The chain links TRBV19 to TRBJ1-1; TRBD1 aligns across 9 bases. Germline V gene sequence: CDR1 LNHDA, CDR2 SQIVND (reference sequence). This CDR3 has 15 residues. Germline trimming cut 1 base from V and 7 bases from J; bases unmatched to any gene: 7. The CDR3 reads CASSIARDRAGEAFF. DNA of the CDR3: TGTGCCAGTAGTATAGCCCGGGACAGGGCGGGTGAAGCTTTCTTT.

The J gene is TRBJ2-3, the V gene TRBV5-1; 7 nucleotides align to TRBD2. Losses at the gene ends were 0 bases for V and 3 bases for J; bases not matched to a gene: 4. The CDR3 sequence is 15 residues long. From germline, CDR1 is SGHRS and CDR2 YFSETQ. In DNA form, the CDR3 reads TGCGCCAGCAGCTTGGCCGGGGGGAGAACAGATACGCAGTATTTT. It encodes CASSLAGGRTDTQYF.

The chain recombines TRBV11-3 with TRBJ2-3, with 12 nucleotides matching TRBD2. CDR1 and CDR2 from the germline V gene are SGHNT and YENEEA. The CDR3 spans 17 residues. Losses at the gene ends were 5 bases for V and 4 bases for J; bases not matched to a gene: 10. The CDR3 spells CASSLGLAGIGADTQYF. CDR3 coding DNA: TGTGCCAGCAGCCTGGGACTAGCGGGCATTGGGGCAGATACGCAGTATTTT.

The rearrangement uses TRBV7-9 and TRBJ1-2, with D perhaps matching TRBD1 (5 bases). With 1 base removed from V and 7 bases from J, the gap between germline ends came to 16 bases. This CDR3 is built from 15 residues. In germline, CDR1 is SEHNR, CDR2 FQNEAQ (reference sequence). CDR3 in amino acids: CASSLGRVQGGGYTF. CDR3 sequence (DNA): TGTGCCAGCAGCTTAGGCCGCGTTCAGGGCGGTGGCTACACCTTC.

This chain connects TRBV5-1 to TRBJ2-5, with D possibly TRBD1 on 6 matching bases. The germline V gene encodes CDR1 SGHRS and CDR2 YFSETQ. The CDR3 has 18 amino acids. The V and J ends lost 0 bases and 5 bases respectively, with 23 bases between them. CDR3 bases: TGCGCCAGCAGCTTGGCCGCCAGGGGCGCTGGATTTTCGGAGACCCAGTACTTC. As protein: CASSLAARGAGFSETQYF.

The rearrangement links TRBV3-1 (or the pseudogene TRBV3-2) to TRBJ1-5; 9 bases line up with TRBD1. The CDR3 has 16 residues. Germline V CDR1 and CDR2: LGHDT, YNNKEL (reference sequence). Trimming removed 1 base from V and 2 bases from J; junction bases left unmatched: 3. The CDR3 sequence: CASSQGTGGGNQPQHF. Here the CDR3 DNA reads TGTGCCAGCAGCCAAGGAACAGGGGGCGGCAATCAGCCCCAGCATTTT.

The V and J genes are TRBV7-9 and TRBJ2-5, with 10 bases lining up with TRBD2. With V trimmed by 5 bases and J by 2 bases, 5 bases remained unmatched. Per the germline V gene, CDR1 is SEHNR and CDR2 is FQNEAQ (reference sequence). The CDR3 spans 15 residues. The CDR3, as DNA: TGTGCCAGCAGCCCTGGACTAGCGGATCAAGAGACCCAGTACTTC. It is translated as CASSPGLADQETQYF.

This clone was seen only once. The V call is TRBV6-1, the J call TRBJ1-2, with D perhaps matching TRBD1 (6 bases). V was pared by 4 bases and J by 2 bases, with 23 bases between. The CDR3 sequence is 18 residues long. Germline V CDR1 and CDR2: MNHNS, SASEGT. As DNA, the CDR3 is TGTGCCAGCAGTGCAGACAGGAGTCGAGCGCCCCTAAACTATGGCTACACCTTC. Its protein is CASSADRSRAPLNYGYTF.

J is TRBJ2-7 and V is TRBV6-5; 10 nucleotides agree with TRBD2. Trimming at V came to 2 bases and at J to 2 bases, leaving 6 bases not matched to a gene. CDR1 and CDR2 from the germline V gene are MNHEY and SVGAGI. There are 16 residues in the CDR3. Here the CDR3 DNA reads TGTGCCAGCAGTTACACCACTAGCGGGGCAACCTACGAGCAGTACTTC. Its protein product is CASSYTTSGATYEQYF.

This rearrangement joins TRBV27 to TRBJ1-6; no firm D call. Germline V CDR1 and CDR2: MNHEY, SMNVEV (reference sequence). The CDR3 spans 15 residues. The germline V and J ends were trimmed by 6 bases and 0 bases, with 9 bases remaining between them. The CDR3 bases are TGTGCCAGCAGCCCCTCGGGCTCCTATAATTCACCCCTCCACTTT. Its protein is CASSPSGSYNSPLHF.

The CDR3 loop reads CASSLRFNRDEQYF. In nucleotides, the CDR3 is TGTGCCAGCAGCCTACGGTTCAACCGGGACGAGCAGTACTTC. The chain is built from TRBV5-5 and TRBJ2-7; no firm D call. Germline V gene lookup returns CDR1 SGHKS and CDR2 YYEKEE (reference sequence). Trimming pared 4 bases from V and 5 bases from J, leaving 16 bases between. This CDR3 is built from 14 residues.

This chain links TRBV18 with TRBJ2-1; 9 nucleotides align to TRBD2. Germline V lookup: CDR1 KGHSH, CDR2 LQKENI. After removal of 4 bases from V and 6 bases from J, the junction contained 7 bases not matched to a gene. There are 15 residues in the CDR3. The CDR3 sequence: CASSLELAGVNEQFF. The DNA of the CDR3 is TGTGCCAGCTCACTGGAACTAGCGGGCGTCAATGAGCAGTTCTTC.

Only a few counts were recorded for this clone. This chain links TRBV19 with TRBJ2-3, with 8 nucleotides matching TRBD2. V gave up 3 bases and J gave up 0 bases; unmatched junction bases: 8. The CDR3 runs to 17 residues. Per the germline V gene, CDR1 is LNHDA and CDR2 is SQIVND (reference sequence). The CDR3 sequence is CASSMRIAGTSTDTQYF. For the CDR3, the DNA is TGTGCCAGTAGTATGCGGATAGCGGGAACTAGCACAGATACGCAGTATTTT.

The chain uses TRBV24-1 and TRBJ2-5, with 12 bases lining up with TRBD1. Germline CDR1 reads KGHDR; CDR2 reads SFDVKD. V gave up 4 bases and J gave up 1 base; unmatched junction bases: 9. The CDR3 contains 18 residues. CDR3 loop: CATSDTGTGGSIQETQYF. The CDR3 DNA is TGTGCCACCAGTGACACCGGGACAGGGGGCTCGATCCAAGAGACCCAGTACTTC.

V gene TRBV5-1 combines with J gene TRBJ2-2; 7 bases map to TRBD1. Germline values: CDR1 SGHRS, CDR2 YFSETQ. The V segment lost 4 bases and the J segment 2 bases; nucleotides outside the gene matches: 14. The CDR3 extends over 18 amino acids. The CDR3 DNA follows: TGCGCCAGCAGCCTGGGACAGTTTTTCAGGCAAAACACCGGGGAGCTGTTTTTT. Amino acids: CASSLGQFFRQNTGELFF.

The chain employs TRBV7-9 and TRBJ1-2; 7 bases map to TRBD1. The germline gives CDR1 SEHNR, CDR2 FQNEAQ (reference sequence). J was trimmed by 6 bases and V by 6 bases; bases with no gene match: 16. The length of the CDR3 is 16 residues. CDR3 in amino acids: CASSRPDRAGGDGYTF. In DNA, the CDR3 is TGTGCCAGCAGTCGACCCGACAGGGCCGGGGGTGATGGCTACACCTTC.

The chain has TRBV27 and TRBJ1-2; 9 bases agree with TRBD1. V shed 6 bases, J shed 4 bases, and the junction held 6 bases outside the gene matches. In germline, CDR1 is MNHEY, CDR2 SMNVEV (reference sequence). The CDR3 totals 14 residues. CDR3 amino acids: CASRTPTGGYGYTF. As DNA, the CDR3 is TGTGCCAGCAGAACCCCGACAGGGGGCTATGGCTACACCTTC.

The chain couples TRBV2 to TRBJ1-5; tentative D call: TRBD1 (5 bases). The CDR3 contains 13 residues. V was shortened by 8 bases and J by 3 bases, with 11 bases between the two germline ends. Germline loops: CDR1 SNHLY, CDR2 FYNNEI. CDR3 DNA sequence: TGTGCCAGCGCATCAGGGTACAATCAGCCCCAGCATTTT. Protein: CASASGYNQPQHF.